The 7 T cell receptor beta chains in this list originate from one sample, sequenced in a study of regulatory T cells in long-lasting Graves disease. Specified time point: persistent/refractory GD, antithyroid drugs over 5 years with positive TRAb. PBMCs were the source of the RNA used for TCR sequencing. Arm-PCR of CDR3 regions and iRepertoire HTBI primers were used to build TCR beta libraries. TCRdb processed the multiplex PCR reads anew with MiXCR; each CDR3 protein has one entry. The sample shows around 340,000 distinct CDR3 sequences, about 19% of them seen only once. Sequencing used peripheral blood mononuclear cells (PBMCs), obtained when the disease was refractory, from a patient treated with antithyroid drugs. The receptors originated from a female donor with Graves disease.

There are many counts of this clonotype. The V call is TRBV2, the J call TRBJ2-7, with unresolved D. V was shortened by 1 base and J by 0 bases, with 10 bases between the two germline ends. The CDR3 extends over 15 amino acids. Germline V lookup: CDR1 SNHLY, CDR2 FYNNEI. CDR3 in amino acids: CASSEVWPDSYEQYF. The CDR3 nucleotides are TGTGCCAGCAGTGAAGTCTGGCCGGACTCCTACGAGCAGTACTTC.

This chain links TRBV6-1 with TRBJ1-3; no reliable D call. CDR3 length equals 17 residues. Per the germline V gene, CDR1 is MNHNS and CDR2 is SASEGT. V gave up 3 bases and J gave up 0 bases, with 15 bases separating them. The CDR3 loop is CASSDYRVRLSGNTIYF. The CDR3 bases are TGTGCCAGCAGTGATTATCGCGTCAGGCTCTCTGGAAACACCATATATTTT.

The J gene is TRBJ2-3, the V gene TRBV2, with TRBD2 matching over 7 bases. CDR1 SNHLY and CDR2 FYNNEI come from the germline V gene. Trimming at V came to 6 bases and at J to 1 base, leaving 7 bases not matched to a gene. CDR3 length equals 15 residues. CDR3 sequence (DNA): TGTGCCAGCAGAAGCAGGGCGGGGGGCACAGATACGCAGTATTTT. Translation: CASRSRAGGTDTQYF.

The V gene is TRBV6-1, the J gene TRBJ1-1, with a tentative D call TRBD1 (6 bases). Deletions cut 6 bases from V and 4 bases from J, with 15 bases between. Per germline, CDR1 MNHNS and CDR2 SASEGT. This CDR3 comprises 14 residues. In DNA, the CDR3 is TGTGCCAGCAGGTCCAGGGGAGGGGTCACTGAAGCTTTCTTT. It encodes CASRSRGGVTEAFF.

This clonotype has a handful of counts. The chain couples TRBV5-1 to TRBJ2-7; D unclear. Looked up from germline, CDR1 is SGHRS and CDR2 is YFSETQ. CDR3 length: 14 amino acids. Deletions cut 3 bases from V and 5 bases from J, with 15 bases between. The DNA for the CDR3 is TGCGCCAGCAGCTACCTAGACCGGATGAACGAGCAGTACTTC. Translation gives CASSYLDRMNEQYF.

The gene calls are TRBV7-8 and TRBJ2-5, with D maybe TRBD2 (5 bases). The germline CDR1 and CDR2 sequences are SGHVS and FQNEAQ. V lost 3 bases and J 4 bases, leaving 15 bases between the germline ends. The length of the CDR3 is 15 residues. CDR3 sequence (DNA): TGTGCCAGCAGCTTCCACCGTGAGGGTACAGAGACCCAGTACTTC. Protein sequence: CASSFHREGTETQYF.

This clonotype was observed a few times. The V and J genes are TRBV11-2 and TRBJ1-1; 9 bases line up with TRBD1. Losses at the gene ends were 4 bases for V and 0 bases for J; bases not matched to a gene: 3. Germline CDR1 is SGHAT and CDR2 is FQNNGV. The CDR3 runs to 15 residues. The CDR3 protein is CASSWDRAMNTEAFF. The CDR3 coding sequence is TGTGCCAGCAGCTGGGACAGGGCCATGAACACTGAAGCTTTCTTT.